The T cell receptor (beta chain) described here comes from a study of OX40 agonist ivuxolimab in advanced cancers. Overall study results and limits: Clones of CD4+ and CD8+ blood T cells grew by week 6 at doses of 0.1 to 3.0 mg/kg.

The CDR3 is 15 amino acids. V lost 2 bases, J lost 9 bases, and 3 bases stayed unmatched. Per the germline V gene, CDR1 is SGHVS and CDR2 is FQNEAQ. Details on this clone: Its target is not known.

Measured with immunoSEQ multiplex PCR; TCRdb has only the in-frame clones, and not every one. The sample consists of fewer than 120,000 clones, around nine tenths of them appearing once. This specimen consisted of CD4+ or CD8+ T cells sorted from blood, obtained in a trial of the OX40 agonist ivuxolimab. The sequence derives from an adult with an advanced solid tumor such as melanoma, head and neck, liver or kidney cancer. V is TRBV7-8 and J is TRBJ1-6; 11 bases line up with TRBD1. CDR3 sequence: CASSLRGTGGSPLHF. The CDR3 DNA reads as TGTGCCAGCAGCTTAAGGGGGACAGGGGGTTCACCCCTCCACTTT.